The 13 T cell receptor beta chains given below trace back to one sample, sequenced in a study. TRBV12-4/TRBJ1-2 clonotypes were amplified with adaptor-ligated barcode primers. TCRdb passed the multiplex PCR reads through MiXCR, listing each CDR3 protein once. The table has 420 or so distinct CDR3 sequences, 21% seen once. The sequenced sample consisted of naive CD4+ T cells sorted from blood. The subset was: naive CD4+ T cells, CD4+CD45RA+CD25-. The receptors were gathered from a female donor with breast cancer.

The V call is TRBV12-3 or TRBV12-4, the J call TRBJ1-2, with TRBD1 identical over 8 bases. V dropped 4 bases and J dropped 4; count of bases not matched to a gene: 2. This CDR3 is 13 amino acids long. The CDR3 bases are TGTGCCAGCAGTTGGACAGGGATCTATGGCTACACCTTC. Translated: CASSWTGIYGYTF.

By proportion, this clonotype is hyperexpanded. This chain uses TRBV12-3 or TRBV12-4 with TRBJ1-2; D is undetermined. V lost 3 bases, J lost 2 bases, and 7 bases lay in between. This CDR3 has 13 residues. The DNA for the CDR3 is TGTGCCAGCAGTTTCCGCACCAACTATGGCTACACCTTC. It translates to CASSFRTNYGYTF.

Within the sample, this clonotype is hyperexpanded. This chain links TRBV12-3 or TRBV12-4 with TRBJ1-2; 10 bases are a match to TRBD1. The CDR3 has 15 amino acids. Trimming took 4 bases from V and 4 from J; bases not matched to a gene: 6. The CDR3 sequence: CASSSRDRGGYGYTF. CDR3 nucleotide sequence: TGTGCCAGCAGTTCCAGGGACAGGGGTGGCTATGGCTACACCTTC.

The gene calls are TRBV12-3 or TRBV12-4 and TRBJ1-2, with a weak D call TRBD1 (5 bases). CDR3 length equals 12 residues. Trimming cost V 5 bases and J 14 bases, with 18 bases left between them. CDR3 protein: CASSLNSGHVTF. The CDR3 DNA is TGTGCCAGCAGTCTAAACTCTGGACATGTAACCTTC.

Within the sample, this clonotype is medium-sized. The DNA for the CDR3 is TGTGCCAGCACTCCGGGACATGACTATGGCTACACCTTC. Translation gives CASTPGHDYGYTF. The rearrangement joins TRBV12-3 or TRBV12-4 to TRBJ1-2; the D gene is possibly TRBD1 (6 bases). The CDR3 sequence is 13 residues long. V gave up 7 bases and J gave up 3 bases, with 12 bases separating them.

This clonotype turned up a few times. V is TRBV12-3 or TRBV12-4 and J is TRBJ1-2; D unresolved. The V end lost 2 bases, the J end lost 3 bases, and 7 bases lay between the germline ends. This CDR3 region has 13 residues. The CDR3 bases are TGTGCCAGCAGTTTAACAAGACACTATGGCTACACCTTC. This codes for CASSLTRHYGYTF.

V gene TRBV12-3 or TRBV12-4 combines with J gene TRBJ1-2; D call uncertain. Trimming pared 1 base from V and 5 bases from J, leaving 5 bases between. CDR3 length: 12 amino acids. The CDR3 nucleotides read TGTGCCAGCAGTTTAGATCTATATGGCTACACCTTC. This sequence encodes CASSLDLYGYTF.

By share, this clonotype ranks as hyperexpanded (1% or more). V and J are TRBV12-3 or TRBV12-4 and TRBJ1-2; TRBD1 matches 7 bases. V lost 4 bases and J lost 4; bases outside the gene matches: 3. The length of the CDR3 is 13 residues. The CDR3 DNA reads TGTGCCAGCAGTTGGGACAGAACCTATGGCTACACCTTC. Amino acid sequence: CASSWDRTYGYTF.

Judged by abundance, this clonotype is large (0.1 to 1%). CDR3 amino acids: CASSLRDRAGYTF. Written as DNA, the CDR3 is TGTGCCAGCAGTTTAAGGGACAGGGCTGGCTACACCTTC. V and J are TRBV12-3 or TRBV12-4 and TRBJ1-2; the match to TRBD1 covers 9 bases. The trim removed 2 bases at V and 7 bases at J, leaving 2 bases unmatched. This CDR3 comprises 13 residues.

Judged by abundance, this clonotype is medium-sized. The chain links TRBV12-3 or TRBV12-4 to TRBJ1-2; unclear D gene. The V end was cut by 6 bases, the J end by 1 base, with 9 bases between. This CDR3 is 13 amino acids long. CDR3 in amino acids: CASSQTRNYGYTF. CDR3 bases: TGTGCCAGCAGCCAGACACGTAACTATGGCTACACCTTC.

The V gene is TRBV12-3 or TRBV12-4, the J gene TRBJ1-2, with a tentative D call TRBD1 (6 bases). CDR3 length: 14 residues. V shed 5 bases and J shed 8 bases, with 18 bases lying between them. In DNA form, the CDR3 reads TGTGCCAGCAGTACTTCCGGGACAAAGGGCGGCTACACCTTC. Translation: CASSTSGTKGGYTF.

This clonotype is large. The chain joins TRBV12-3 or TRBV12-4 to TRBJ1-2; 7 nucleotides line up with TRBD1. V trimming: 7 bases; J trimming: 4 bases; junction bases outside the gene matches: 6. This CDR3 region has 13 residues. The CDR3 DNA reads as TGTGCCAGCAAACAGGGGTCTGGCTATGGCTACACCTTC. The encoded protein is CASKQGSGYGYTF.

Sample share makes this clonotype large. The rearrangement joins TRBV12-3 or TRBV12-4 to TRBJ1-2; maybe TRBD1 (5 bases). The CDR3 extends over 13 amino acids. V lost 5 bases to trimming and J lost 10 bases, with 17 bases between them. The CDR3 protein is CASSARAARVYTF. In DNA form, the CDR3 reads TGTGCCAGCAGTGCTCGGGCCGCCAGGGTCTACACCTTC.